This T cell receptor beta chain is drawn from a study of blood T cells in healthy people across ages. PCR was performed a second time for about 7 to 11 cycles using a sample-barcoded 5' primer and a J-beta primer mix. TCRdb passed the 5' RACE reads through MiXCR, listing each CDR3 protein once. The data hold around 990,000 distinct CDR3 sequences, with roughly two fifths observed a single time. This CDR3 comprises 12 residues. V lost 0 bases and J 6 bases, leaving 8 bases between the germline ends. Germline V gene data show CDR1 as DFQATT and CDR2 as SNEGSKA (reference sequence). Study-level results: Diversity was higher, and naive CD4+ cells more numerous, in long-lived donors than in aged donors.

Note on this clonotype: Its antigen is not known.

The source is a young man in good health. Sample: blood. The genes are TRBV20-1 and TRBJ1-2; maybe TRBD1 (5 bases). CDR3 bases: TGCAGTGCTAGAGAGGGGGTCCATGGCTACACCTTC. Its protein is CSAREGVHGYTF.